The present entry profiles one TCR beta chain with its context. These data come from a study of blood T cell repertoires in COVID-19. Study details: Samples representing acute and convalescent COVID-19 were sourced from the United States, Italy and Spain. Sample material is recorded as cDNA or gDNA derived from T cells, B-cell-depleted T cells, or PBMCs.

Per the germline V gene, CDR1 is MGHDK and CDR2 is SYGVNS. The CDR3 runs to 13 residues. V shed 8 bases and J shed 10 bases, with 15 bases lying between them. Original processing methods: Researchers report that nucleated cell counts were estimated from reference gene primer amplification. The method was immunoSEQ multiplex PCR; TCRdb's version includes in-frame clones alone and lacks a portion of them. V, J and clone size are those of that table, while D and trimming were read from the DNA. The sample records 200,000 to 250,000 clones, over 65% being singletons. The chain combines TRBV25-1 with TRBJ1-6; D is perhaps TRBD1 (5 bases). The clonotype comes from a woman in her seventies with active or convalescent COVID-19. Sequencing was done on a sample of peripheral blood. The CDR3: CASGRDYESPLHF. DNA for the CDR3: TGTGCCAGCGGCAGGGACTATGAATCACCCCTCCACTTT.